This record looks at one T cell receptor beta chain sequence and its context. Antigen: not known. Sequencing used immunoSEQ multiplex PCR; TCRdb keeps in-frame clones, though not all of them. There are 1.6 million or so clones in the sample; about 96% occur only once, and roughly 1.2% lies in the top ten. This record belongs to a study of shared clonotypes between healthy human individuals. Study-wide results and limits: Genetic and exposure-history diversity was limited by the small donor number. A reduction in generation probabilities was seen for non-shared clonotypes relative to those shared by all four donors.

Sequencing input: naive CD4+ T cells sorted from blood. Indicated subset: CD45RA+ positively selected. The receptor's source is a man under 40 in good health.

The CDR3 sequence: CASSPRGTDGYTF. The CDR3 nucleotides are TGTGCCAGCTCACCGAGAGGGACAGATGGCTACACCTTC. This rearrangement joins TRBV18 to TRBJ1-2, with 7 bases fitting TRBD1. V was pared by 3 bases and J by 6 bases, with 4 bases of the junction left unmatched. The CDR3 length is 13 residues. Germline lookup yields CDR1 KGHSH and CDR2 LQKENI. The full variable domain, in which reference TRBV18 and TRBJ1-2 provide the parts outside the CDR3, is NAGVMQNPRHLVRRRGQEARLRCSPMKGHSHVYWYRQLPEEGLKFMVYLQKENIIDESGMPKERFSAEFPKEGPSILRIQQVVRGDSAAYFCASSPRGTDGYTFGSGTRLTVV.